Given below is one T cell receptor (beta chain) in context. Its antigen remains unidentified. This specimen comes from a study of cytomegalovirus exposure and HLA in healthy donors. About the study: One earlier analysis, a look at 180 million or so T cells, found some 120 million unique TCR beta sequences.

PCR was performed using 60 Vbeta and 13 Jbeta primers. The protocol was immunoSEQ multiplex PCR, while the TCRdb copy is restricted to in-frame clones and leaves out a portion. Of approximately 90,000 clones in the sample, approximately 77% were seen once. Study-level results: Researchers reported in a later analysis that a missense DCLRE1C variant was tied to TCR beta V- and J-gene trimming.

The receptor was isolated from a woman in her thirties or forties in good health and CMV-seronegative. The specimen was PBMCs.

CDR3 amino acids: CASSPRAGVSPEAFF. CDR3 coding DNA: TGTGCCAGCAGCCCACGGGCGGGGGTTTCACCTGAAGCTTTCTTT. The chain recombines TRBV7-6 with TRBJ1-1, with D perhaps TRBD1 (5 bases). The ends were cut back, 5 bases at V and 6 bases at J, with 19 bases in the middle. This CDR3 has 15 amino acids. Germline V gene sequence: CDR1 SGHVS, CDR2 FNYEAQ.